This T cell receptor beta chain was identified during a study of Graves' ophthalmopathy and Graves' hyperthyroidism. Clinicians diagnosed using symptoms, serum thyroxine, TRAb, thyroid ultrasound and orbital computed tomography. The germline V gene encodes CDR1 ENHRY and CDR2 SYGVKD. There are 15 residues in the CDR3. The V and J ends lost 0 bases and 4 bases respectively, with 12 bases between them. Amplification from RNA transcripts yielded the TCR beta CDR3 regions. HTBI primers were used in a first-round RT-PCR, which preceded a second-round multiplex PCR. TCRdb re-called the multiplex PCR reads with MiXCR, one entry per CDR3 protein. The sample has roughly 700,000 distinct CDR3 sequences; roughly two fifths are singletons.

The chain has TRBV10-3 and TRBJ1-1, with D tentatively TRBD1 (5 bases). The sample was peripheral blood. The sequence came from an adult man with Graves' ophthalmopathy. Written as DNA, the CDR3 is TGTGCCATCAGTGAGTCGAGCGGACATAGCACTGAAGCTTTCTTT. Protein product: CAISESSGHSTEAFF.